This T cell receptor (beta chain) was profiled in a study of technical replicates of blood from a handful of donors (dated by TCRdb to 2016 to 2017). Regarding this clone: Its antigen is currently not known. The record has no base qualities; no much larger clone is one base away.

Relative to germline, V is missing 4 bases and J is missing 7 bases, with 14 bases of the junction outside any gene match. The germline V gene (reference sequence) yields SEHNR for CDR1 and FQNEAQ for CDR2. The CDR3 has 16 amino acids, counting the end cysteine and phenylalanine. The retained sequence is limited to the CDR3, 48 bases, with the frame set at the first base. The protocol used for the library was the immunoSEQ multiplex PCR assay. TCRdb re-hosts the immuneACCESS table, in-frame sequences only. Its copies lack some clones; in the studies checked, an unresolved V gene accounts for under half of them, and the cause for the rest is not known. The sample records about 87,000 clones, over 90% of which are singletons. Of the sample, less than 0.35% is held by the ten largest clones.

The receptor comes from a human donor in good health. Sequences were obtained from T cells isolated from PBMCs. The chain joins TRBV7-9 to TRBJ1-1; 8 junctional bases match TRBD1. Read as DNA, the sequence is TGTGCCAGCAGCTCGCCCCTGGACAGGGTAGAGGATGAAGCTTTCTTT. Translation gives CASSSPLDRVEDEAFF.